Below, 8 T cell receptor beta chains from the same sample are listed, as sequenced in a study of radiotherapy plus CTLA-4 blockade in lung cancer. Sequencing used immunoSEQ multiplex PCR; TCRdb keeps in-frame clones, though not all of them. Among 85,000 to 100,000 clones listed, approximately 79% were seen once. The sample in question was peripheral blood, obtained from a patient treated with radiotherapy plus ipilimumab. The receptors shown here come from a human donor with non-small cell lung cancer that progressed on radiotherapy plus ipilimumab.

The chain recombines TRBV13 with TRBJ2-1; 9 bases are a match to TRBD1. This CDR3 contains 16 residues. Per germline, CDR1 PRHDT and CDR2 FYEKMQ (reference sequence). J lost 5 bases, V lost 7 bases, and 12 bases had no gene match. The CDR3 sequence is CASMRYQGQGNNEQFF. The CDR3 DNA reads as TGTGCCAGCATGAGGTACCAGGGACAGGGAAACAATGAGCAGTTCTTC.

J is TRBJ1-2 and V is TRBV5-1; D possibly corresponds to TRBD1 (6 bases). The V gene's germline CDR1 is SGHRS and CDR2 YFSETQ. V gave up 4 bases and J gave up 8 bases, with 15 bases separating them. The CDR3 totals 13 residues. As DNA, the CDR3 is TGCGCCAGCAGCCCGGGGGGCTCTGGGGGCTACACCTTC. Translation gives CASSPGGSGGYTF.

This clone was picked up a small number of times. The chain links TRBV19 to TRBJ1-2; D is uncertain. Germline V lookup: CDR1 LNHDA, CDR2 SQIVND (reference sequence). Trimming took 5 bases from V and 8 from J, leaving 21 bases between them. The CDR3 is 15 residues long. The CDR3 here is CASSPSTVIPRGYTF. The DNA for the CDR3 is TGTGCCAGTAGTCCCTCAACGGTGATTCCGAGGGGCTACACCTTC.

The chain is built from TRBV7-2 and TRBJ2-1, with a possible D match to TRBD1 (5 bases). V lost 0 bases and J 8 bases, leaving 11 bases between the germline ends. Germline assignment: CDR1 SGHTA and CDR2 FQGNSA. This CDR3 is built from 14 residues. CDR3 sequence (DNA): TGTGCCAGCAGCTTAGCGCGACAGAGCGATGAGCAGTTCTTC. It codes for CASSLARQSDEQFF.

This sequence joins TRBV5-1 and TRBJ1-2; 8 bases align to TRBD1. Looked up from germline, CDR1 is SGHRS and CDR2 is YFSETQ. The CDR3 sequence is 13 residues long. V gave up 3 bases and J gave up 6 bases; unmatched junction bases: 4. The CDR3 DNA follows: TGCGCCAGCAGCTATCAGACAGGGGATGGCTACACCTTC. Translated, it gives CASSYQTGDGYTF.

In nucleotides, the CDR3 is TGTGCCAGCAGCGTAGACACCGAGCAGTTCTTC. Its translation: CASSVDTEQFF. The chain employs TRBV9 and TRBJ2-1; D is unclear. V lost 0 bases and J 10 bases, leaving 5 bases between the germline ends. The V gene's germline CDR1 is SGDLS and CDR2 YYNGEE. This CDR3 contains 11 residues.

This chain uses TRBV9 with TRBJ1-1; D is unresolved. Trimming cost V 0 bases and J 0 bases, with 6 bases left between them. The CDR3 has 14 residues. From germline, CDR1 is SGDLS and CDR2 YYNGEE. CDR3 residues: CASSVEGLNTEAFF. The CDR3 region has the DNA TGTGCCAGCAGCGTAGAGGGTCTGAACACTGAAGCTTTCTTT.

This chain links TRBV6-1 with TRBJ2-6, with D unclear. Germline V gives CDR1 MNHNS, CDR2 SASEGT. The CDR3 is 14 residues long. Trimming removed 3 bases at V and 0 bases at J, with 3 bases between. CDR3 bases: TGTGCCAGCAGTGAGCCCTCTGGGGCCAACGTCCTGACTTTC. Encoded protein: CASSEPSGANVLTF.